The 5 T cell receptor beta chains presented below share a single source sample, sequenced in a study of OX40 agonist ivuxolimab in advanced cancers. Profiled with immunoSEQ multiplex PCR; TCRdb holds only in-frame clones, not every one. Altogether some 45,000 clones are present, roughly 86% being singletons, with the ten largest covering about 35%. This sample comprised CD4+ or CD8+ T cells sorted from blood, obtained in a trial of the OX40 agonist ivuxolimab. All receptors come from an adult with an advanced solid tumor such as melanoma, head and neck, liver or kidney cancer.

This chain joins TRBV19 and TRBJ1-5; 10 positions match TRBD1. From germline, CDR1 is LNHDA and CDR2 SQIVND (reference sequence). V was clipped by 7 bases and J by 4 bases; unmatched bases: 7. The CDR3 totals 15 residues. The CDR3 protein is CASKEGQGYNQPQHF. The DNA of the CDR3 is TGTGCCAGTAAGGAGGGACAGGGGTATAATCAGCCCCAGCATTTT.

The sample holds one count of this clone. The chain links TRBV4-2 to TRBJ2-1, with TRBD1 matching over 7 bases. Losses at the gene ends were 4 bases for V and 3 bases for J; bases not matched to a gene: 9. The CDR3 totals 16 residues. Germline V gives CDR1 LGHNA, CDR2 YNFKEQ. The CDR3 loop is CASSPLRDRLYNEQFF. The CDR3 DNA reads as TGTGCCAGCAGCCCCCTCCGGGACAGACTCTACAATGAGCAGTTCTTC.

The V and J genes are TRBV18 and TRBJ2-2; 9 bases match TRBD1. The CDR3 runs to 16 residues. Germline V gene sequence: CDR1 KGHSH, CDR2 LQKENI. V was clipped by 8 bases and J by 3 bases; unmatched bases: 10. CDR3 region: CASQTQRQGDTGELFF. CDR3 in DNA: TGTGCCAGCCAAACACAGAGACAGGGGGACACCGGGGAGCTGTTTTTT.

The V and J genes are TRBV6-6 and TRBJ1-6; possibly TRBD1 for D (5 bases). From germline, CDR1 is MNHNY and CDR2 SVGAGI (reference sequence). The CDR3 loop spans 14 amino acids. Trimming stripped 6 bases from V and 10 bases from J, with 16 bases between. The CDR3 sequence is CASSPGQGKSPLHF. The CDR3 DNA reads TGTGCCAGCAGCCCTGGGCAGGGCAAGTCACCCCTCCACTTT.

In its sample, this clone ranks as medium-sized. The chain joins TRBV7-9 to TRBJ1-2; the D is unclear. The CDR3 length is 13 residues. Germline CDR1 reads SEHNR; CDR2 reads FQNEAQ (reference sequence). Trimming shortened V by 5 bases and J by 2 bases, and 9 bases separated the two germline ends. In nucleotides, the CDR3 is TGTGCCAGCAGCGGGCCTTTAAACTATGGCTACACCTTC. Translating gives CASSGPLNYGYTF.